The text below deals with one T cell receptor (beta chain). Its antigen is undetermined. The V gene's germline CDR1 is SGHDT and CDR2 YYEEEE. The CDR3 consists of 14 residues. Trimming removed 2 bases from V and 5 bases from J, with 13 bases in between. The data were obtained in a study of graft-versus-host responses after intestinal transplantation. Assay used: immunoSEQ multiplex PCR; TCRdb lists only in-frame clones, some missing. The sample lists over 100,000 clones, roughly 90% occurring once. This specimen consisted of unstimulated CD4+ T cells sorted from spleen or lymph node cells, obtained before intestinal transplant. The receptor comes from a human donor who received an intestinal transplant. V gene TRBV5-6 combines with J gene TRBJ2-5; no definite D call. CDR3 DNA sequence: TGTGCCAGCAGCTTATATAAGCTAGGGGAGACCCAGTACTTC. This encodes CASSLYKLGETQYF. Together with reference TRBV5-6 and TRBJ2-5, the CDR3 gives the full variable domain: DAGVTQSPTHLIKTRGQQVTLRCSPKSGHDTVSWYQQALGQGPQFIFQYYEEEERQRGNFPDRFSGHQFPNYSSELNVNALLLGDSALYLCASSLYKLGETQYFGPGTRLLVL.